These T cell receptor beta chains were read from a single sample in a study of CD8 T cells in ankylosing spondylitis. TCRdb processed the 5' RACE reads anew with MiXCR; each CDR3 protein has one entry. The table includes just over 300,000 distinct CDR3 sequences, roughly 20% detected once. Sequencing was performed on blood, either unsorted or a sorted T cell fraction (not recorded which). These receptor sequences come from a female donor with ankylosing spondylitis or in good health (not recorded which). Both conserved end residues are part of each CDR3. Each record gives: V gene, clone size, J gene, CDR3 length, D gene, CDR3 DNA, CDR3 protein. D genes are given only for firm matches. Clone size is stated in some rows and not others, as once, few, many or a class when expanded.

>TRBV12-3/TRBV12-4|-|TRBJ1-1|14|-
TGTGCCAGCAGTTTGGGGGATTGGGTCACTGAAGCTTTCTTT
CASSLGDWVTEAFF
>TRBV12-3/TRBV12-4|few|TRBJ1-1|13|TRBD1
TGTGCCAGCAGGACAGGGGCGAACACTGAAGCTTTCTTT
CASRTGANTEAFF
>TRBV3-1|many|TRBJ2-3|17|TRBD2
TGTGCCAGCGGAAGTCGGGACTACTGGGCTAGCACAGATACGCAGTATTTT
CASGSRDYWASTDTQYF
>TRBV13|-|TRBJ2-5|16|TRBD2
TGTGCCAGCAGCCCTAAGGGTTTCAGCGGGAGAGAGACCCAGTACTTC
CASSPKGFSGRETQYF
>TRBV29-1|many|TRBJ2-7|13|-
TGCAGCGTTCTACAGGGCGGCTTCTACGAGCAGTACTTC
CSVLQGGFYEQYF
>TRBV27|-|TRBJ1-5|16|-
TGTGCCAGCAGTCCCCGGGGACCGCTCCTCAATCAGCCCCAGCATTTT
CASSPRGPLLNQPQHF
>TRBV4-3|few|TRBJ2-5|15|-
TGCGCCAGCAGCCAAGAATCGGCGGGCGTAACGGCCCAGTACTTC
CASSQESAGVTAQYF
>TRBV18|-|TRBJ1-5|16|TRBD1
TGTGCCAGCTCACTGGGAGACAGGGGGAATGCTCAGCCCCAGCATTTT
CASSLGDRGNAQPQHF
>TRBV20-1|-|TRBJ2-3|13|-
TGCAGTGCCTGGGGCCAGGGCTGGGATACGCAGTATTTT
CSAWGQGWDTQYF
>TRBV6-6|-|TRBJ1-6|11|-
TGTGCCAGCCAAGGAGGATCACCCCTCCACTTT
CASQGGSPLHF
>TRBV2|-|TRBJ2-1|16|TRBD1
TGTGCCAGCAGCTTATGGGGGACAGGGAAGGATAATGAGCAGTTCTTC
CASSLWGTGKDNEQFF
>TRBV28|-|TRBJ1-2|14|TRBD1
TGTGCCAGCAGTTCTTTCCCTTCGGGACAGCTCTACACCTTC
CASSSFPSGQLYTF
>TRBV20-1|many|TRBJ2-7|14|TRBD2
TGCAGTGCTAGAGCTCGGACTAGCGCGTACGAGCAGTACTTC
CSARARTSAYEQYF
>TRBV18|once|TRBJ2-5|17|TRBD2
TGTGCCAGCTCAGCCGGGACTAGCGGGAGGTTCGCGGAGACCCAGTACTTC
CASSAGTSGRFAETQYF
>TRBV7-9|-|TRBJ2-2|16|-
TGTGCCAGCAGCCGGGTCCGGGGAGTGAACACCGGGGAGCTGTTTTTT
CASSRVRGVNTGELFF
>TRBV6-5|few|TRBJ1-6|14|-
TGTGCCAGCATGTTCGGACAGAATAATTCACCCCTCCACTTT
CASMFGQNNSPLHF
>TRBV25-1|-|TRBJ2-1|13|-
TGTGCCAGCAGTGCGACTAGATTCAGTGAGCAGTTCTTC
CASSATRFSEQFF
>TRBV7-2|few|TRBJ2-5|14|TRBD1
TGTGCCAGCAGCTTTGGACAGGGCGGAGAGACCCAGTACTTC
CASSFGQGGETQYF
>TRBV7-9|many|TRBJ2-1|16|-
TGTGCCAGCAGCTTAGAGGTCTTCAGCTCCTACAATGAGCAGTTCTTC
CASSLEVFSSYNEQFF
>TRBV6-2/TRBV6-3|-|TRBJ1-1|15|TRBD1
TGTGCCAGCAGTTACAGGACAGGGGCCGGCACTGAAGCTTTCTTT
CASSYRTGAGTEAFF